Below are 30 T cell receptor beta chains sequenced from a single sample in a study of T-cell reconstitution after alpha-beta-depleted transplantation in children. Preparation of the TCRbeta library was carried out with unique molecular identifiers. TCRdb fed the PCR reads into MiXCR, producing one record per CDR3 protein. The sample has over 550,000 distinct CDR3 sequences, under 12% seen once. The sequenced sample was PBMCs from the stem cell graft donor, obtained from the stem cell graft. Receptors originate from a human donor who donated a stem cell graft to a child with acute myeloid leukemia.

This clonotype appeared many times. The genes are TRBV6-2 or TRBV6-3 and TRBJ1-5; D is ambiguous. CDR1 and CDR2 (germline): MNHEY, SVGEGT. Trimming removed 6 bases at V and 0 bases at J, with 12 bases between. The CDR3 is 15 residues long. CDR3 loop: CASRKGRNSNQPQHF. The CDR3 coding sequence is TGTGCCAGCAGAAAAGGACGGAATAGCAATCAGCCCCAGCATTTT.

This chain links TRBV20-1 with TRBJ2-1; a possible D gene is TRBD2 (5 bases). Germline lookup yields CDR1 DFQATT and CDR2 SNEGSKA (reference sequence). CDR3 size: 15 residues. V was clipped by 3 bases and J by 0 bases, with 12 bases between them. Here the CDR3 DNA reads TGCAGTGCTAGGTCCGCAGCGGACTCCTACAATGAGCAGTTCTTC. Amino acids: CSARSAADSYNEQFF.

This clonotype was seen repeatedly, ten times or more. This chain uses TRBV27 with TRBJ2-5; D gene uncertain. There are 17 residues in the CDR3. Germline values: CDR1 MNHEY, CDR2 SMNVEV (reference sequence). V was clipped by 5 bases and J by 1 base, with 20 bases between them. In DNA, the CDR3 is TGTGCCAGCAGTACCCTCTCTAGTGCGGTGGCCCAAGAGACCCAGTACTTC. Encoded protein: CASSTLSSAVAQETQYF.

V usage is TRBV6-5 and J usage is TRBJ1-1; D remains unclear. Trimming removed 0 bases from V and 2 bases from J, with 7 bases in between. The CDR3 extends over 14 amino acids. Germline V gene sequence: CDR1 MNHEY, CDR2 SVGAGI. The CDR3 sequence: CASSYSTLNTEAFF. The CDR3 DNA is TGTGCCAGCAGTTACTCGACATTAAACACTGAAGCTTTCTTT.

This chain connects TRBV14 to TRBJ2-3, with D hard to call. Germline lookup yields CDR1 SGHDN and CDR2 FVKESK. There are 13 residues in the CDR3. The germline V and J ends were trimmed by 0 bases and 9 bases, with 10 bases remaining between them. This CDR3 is CASSQERMETQYF. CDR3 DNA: TGTGCCAGCAGCCAAGAAAGAATGGAAACGCAGTATTTT.

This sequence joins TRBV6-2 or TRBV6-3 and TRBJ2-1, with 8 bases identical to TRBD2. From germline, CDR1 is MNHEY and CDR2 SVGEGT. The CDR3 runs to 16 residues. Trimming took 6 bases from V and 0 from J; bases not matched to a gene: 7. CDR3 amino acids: CASRRTSLSSYNEQFF. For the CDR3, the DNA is TGTGCCAGCAGAAGGACTAGCTTGAGCTCCTACAATGAGCAGTTCTTC.

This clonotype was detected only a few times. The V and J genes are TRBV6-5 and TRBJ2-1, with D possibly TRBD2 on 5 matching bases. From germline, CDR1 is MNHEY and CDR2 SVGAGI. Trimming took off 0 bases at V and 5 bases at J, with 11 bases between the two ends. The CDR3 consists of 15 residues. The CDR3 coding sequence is TGTGCCAGCAGTTACTCAGGACTGGTAGACAATGAGCAGTTCTTC. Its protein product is CASSYSGLVDNEQFF.

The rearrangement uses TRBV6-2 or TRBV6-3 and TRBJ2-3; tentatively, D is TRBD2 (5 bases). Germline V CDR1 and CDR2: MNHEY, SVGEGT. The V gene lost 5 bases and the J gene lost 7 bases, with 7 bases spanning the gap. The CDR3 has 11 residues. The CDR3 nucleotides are TGTGCCAGCAGTCACGGGAATACGCAGTATTTT. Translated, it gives CASSHGNTQYF.

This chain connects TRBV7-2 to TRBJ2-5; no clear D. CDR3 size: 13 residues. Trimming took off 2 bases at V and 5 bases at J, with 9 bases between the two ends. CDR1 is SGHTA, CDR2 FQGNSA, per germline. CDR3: CASSLPPGETQYF. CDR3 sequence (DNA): TGTGCCAGCAGCTTACCCCCCGGGGAGACCCAGTACTTC.

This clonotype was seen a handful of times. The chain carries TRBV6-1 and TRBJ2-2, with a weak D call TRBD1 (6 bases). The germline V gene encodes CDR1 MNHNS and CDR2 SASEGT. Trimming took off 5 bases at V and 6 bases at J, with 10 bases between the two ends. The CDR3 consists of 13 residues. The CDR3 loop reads CASSKTGPGELFF. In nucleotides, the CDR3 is TGTGCCAGCAGTAAGACAGGTCCCGGGGAGCTGTTTTTT.

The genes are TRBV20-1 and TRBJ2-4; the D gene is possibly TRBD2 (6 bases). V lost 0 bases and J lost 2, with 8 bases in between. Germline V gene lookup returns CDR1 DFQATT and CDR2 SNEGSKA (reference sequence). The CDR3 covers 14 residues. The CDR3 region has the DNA TGCAGTGCTAGAGACCGGGGGTCCAAAAACATTCAGTACTTC. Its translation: CSARDRGSKNIQYF.

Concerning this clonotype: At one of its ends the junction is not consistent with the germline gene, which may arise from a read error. The CDR3 nucleotides read TGCAGTGCCACCGGAGAAGGGGGCCAAAACTTC. Translated: CSATGEGGQNF. This chain uses TRBV20-1 with TRBJ2-4; TRBD1 matches 7 bases. CDR3 length equals 11 residues. Germline CDR1 reads DFQATT; CDR2 reads SNEGSKA (reference sequence).

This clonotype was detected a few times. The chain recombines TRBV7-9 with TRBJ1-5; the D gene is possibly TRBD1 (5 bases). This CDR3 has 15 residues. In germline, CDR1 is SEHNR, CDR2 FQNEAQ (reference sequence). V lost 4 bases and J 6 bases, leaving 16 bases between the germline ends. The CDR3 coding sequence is TGTGCCAGCAGCTCGGCGGGGGGTGGGAGTCAGCCCCAGCATTTT. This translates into CASSSAGGGSQPQHF.

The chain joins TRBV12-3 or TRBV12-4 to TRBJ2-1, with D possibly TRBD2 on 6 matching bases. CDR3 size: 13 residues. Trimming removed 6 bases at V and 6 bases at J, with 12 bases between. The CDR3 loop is CASSSGSGNEQFF. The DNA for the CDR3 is TGTGCCAGCAGCTCGGGTAGCGGCAATGAGCAGTTCTTC.

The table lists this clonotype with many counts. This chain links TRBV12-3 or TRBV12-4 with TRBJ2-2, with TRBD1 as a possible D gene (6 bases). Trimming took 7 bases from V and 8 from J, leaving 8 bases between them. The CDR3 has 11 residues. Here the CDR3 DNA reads TGTGCCAGCACTACAGGGGGGGAGCTGTTTTTT. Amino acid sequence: CASTTGGELFF.

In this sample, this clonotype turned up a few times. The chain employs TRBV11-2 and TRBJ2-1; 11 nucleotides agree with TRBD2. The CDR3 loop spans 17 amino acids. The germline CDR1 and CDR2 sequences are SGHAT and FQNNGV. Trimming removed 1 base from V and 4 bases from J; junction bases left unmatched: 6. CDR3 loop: CASSLGVVAGGYNEQFF. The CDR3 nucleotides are TGTGCCAGCAGCTTAGGGGTGGTAGCGGGAGGGTACAATGAGCAGTTCTTC. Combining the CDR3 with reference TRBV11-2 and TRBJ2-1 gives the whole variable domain EAGVAQSPRYKIIEKRQSVAFWCNPISGHATLYWYQQILGQGPKLLIQFQNNGVVDDSQLPKDRFSAERLKGVDSTLKIQPAKLEDSAVYLCASSLGVVAGGYNEQFFGPGTRLTVL.

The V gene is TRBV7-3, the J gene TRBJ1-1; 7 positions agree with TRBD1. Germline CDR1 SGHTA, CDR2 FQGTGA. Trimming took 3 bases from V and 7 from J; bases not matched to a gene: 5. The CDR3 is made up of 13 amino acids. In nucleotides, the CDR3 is TGTGCCAGCAGCTTTAGACAGGGCAATGAAGCTTTCTTT. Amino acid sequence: CASSFRQGNEAFF.

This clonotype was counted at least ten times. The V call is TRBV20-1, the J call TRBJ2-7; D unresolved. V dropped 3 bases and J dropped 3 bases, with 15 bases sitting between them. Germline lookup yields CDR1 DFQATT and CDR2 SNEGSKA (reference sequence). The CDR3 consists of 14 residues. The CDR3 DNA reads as TGCAGTGCTAGCGGAGACCGTATTCGCTACGAGCAGTACTTC. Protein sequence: CSASGDRIRYEQYF.

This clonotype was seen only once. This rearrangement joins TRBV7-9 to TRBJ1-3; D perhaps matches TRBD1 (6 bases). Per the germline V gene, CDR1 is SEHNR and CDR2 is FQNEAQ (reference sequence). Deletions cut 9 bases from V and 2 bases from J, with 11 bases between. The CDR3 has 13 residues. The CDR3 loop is CARQGDTGNTIYF. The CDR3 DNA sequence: TGTGCCAGACAGGGAGACACTGGAAACACCATATATTTT.

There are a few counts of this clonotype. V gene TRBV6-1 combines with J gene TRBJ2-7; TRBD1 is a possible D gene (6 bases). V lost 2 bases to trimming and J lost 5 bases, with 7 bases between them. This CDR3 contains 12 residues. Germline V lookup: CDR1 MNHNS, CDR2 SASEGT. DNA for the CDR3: TGTGCCAGCAGTGAACAGGGGAACGAGCAGTACTTC. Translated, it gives CASSEQGNEQYF.

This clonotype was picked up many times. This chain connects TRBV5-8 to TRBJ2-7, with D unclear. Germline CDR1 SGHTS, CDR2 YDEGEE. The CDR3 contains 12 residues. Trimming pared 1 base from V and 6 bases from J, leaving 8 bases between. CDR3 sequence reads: CASSLQSLEQYF. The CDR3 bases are TGTGCCAGCAGCTTGCAATCTCTCGAGCAGTACTTC.

The CDR3 nucleotides are TGCGCCAGCAGGCCTGACAGTTATAGCAATCAGCCCCAGCATTTT. This codes for CASRPDSYSNQPQHF. The V call is TRBV5-1, the J call TRBJ1-5; possible D gene TRBD1, 5 bases. V lost 5 bases and J 0 bases, leaving 12 bases between the germline ends. The CDR3 is 15 residues long. The germline gives CDR1 SGHRS, CDR2 YFSETQ.

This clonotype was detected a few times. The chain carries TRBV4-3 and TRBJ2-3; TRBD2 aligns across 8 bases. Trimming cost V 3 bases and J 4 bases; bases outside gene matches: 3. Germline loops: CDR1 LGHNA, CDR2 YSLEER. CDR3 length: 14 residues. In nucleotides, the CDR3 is TGCGCCAGCAGCCAGGGCGGGAGGCCAGATACGCAGTATTTT. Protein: CASSQGGRPDTQYF.

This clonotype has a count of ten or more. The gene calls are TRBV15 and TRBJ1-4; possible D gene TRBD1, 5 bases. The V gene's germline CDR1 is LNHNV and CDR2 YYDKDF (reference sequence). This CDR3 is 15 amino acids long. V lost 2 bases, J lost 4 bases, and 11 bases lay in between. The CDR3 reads CATSRTQALNEKLFF. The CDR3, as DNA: TGTGCCACCAGCAGAACACAGGCCCTTAATGAAAAACTGTTTTTT. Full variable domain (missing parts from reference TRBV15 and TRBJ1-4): DAMVIQNPRYQVTQFGKPVTLSCSQTLNHNVMYWYQQKSSQAPKLLFHYYDKDFNNEADTPDNFQSRRPNTSFCFLDIRSPGLGDTAMYLCATSRTQALNEKLFFGSGTQLSVL.

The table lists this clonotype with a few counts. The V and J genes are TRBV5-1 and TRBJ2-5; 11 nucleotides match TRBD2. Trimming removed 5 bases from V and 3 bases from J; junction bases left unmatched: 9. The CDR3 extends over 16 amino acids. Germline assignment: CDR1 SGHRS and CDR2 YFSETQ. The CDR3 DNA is TGCGCCAGCAGGCAAAACCCGGGACTAGCGGAAGAGACCCAGTACTTC. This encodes CASRQNPGLAEETQYF.

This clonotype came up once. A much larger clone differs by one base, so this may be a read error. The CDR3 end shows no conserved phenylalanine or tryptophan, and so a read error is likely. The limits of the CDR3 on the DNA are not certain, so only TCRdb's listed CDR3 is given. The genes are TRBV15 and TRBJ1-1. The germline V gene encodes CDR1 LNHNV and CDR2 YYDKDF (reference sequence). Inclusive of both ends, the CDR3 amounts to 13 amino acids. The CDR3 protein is CATSRGKSEKTFV.

The CDR3 DNA follows: TGTGCCAGCAGTGAAGAGGCAGTTTTCAACTATGGCTACACCTTC. This codes for CASSEEAVFNYGYTF. V and J are TRBV2 and TRBJ1-2; unclear D gene. CDR3 length: 15 residues. Germline CDR1 SNHLY, CDR2 FYNNEI. V was clipped by 1 base and J by 2 bases, with 11 bases between them.

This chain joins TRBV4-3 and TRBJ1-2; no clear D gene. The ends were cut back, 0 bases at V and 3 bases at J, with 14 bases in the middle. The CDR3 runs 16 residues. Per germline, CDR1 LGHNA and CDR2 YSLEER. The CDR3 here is CASSQDMSGAYYGYTF. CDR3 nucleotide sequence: TGCGCCAGCAGCCAAGATATGAGCGGAGCCTACTATGGCTACACCTTC.

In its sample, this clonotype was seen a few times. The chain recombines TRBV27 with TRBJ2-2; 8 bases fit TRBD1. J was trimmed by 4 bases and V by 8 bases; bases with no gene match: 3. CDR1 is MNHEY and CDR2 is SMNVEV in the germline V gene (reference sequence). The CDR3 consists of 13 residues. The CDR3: CASADRATGELFF. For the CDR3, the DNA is TGTGCCAGCGCGGACAGGGCCACCGGGGAGCTGTTTTTT.

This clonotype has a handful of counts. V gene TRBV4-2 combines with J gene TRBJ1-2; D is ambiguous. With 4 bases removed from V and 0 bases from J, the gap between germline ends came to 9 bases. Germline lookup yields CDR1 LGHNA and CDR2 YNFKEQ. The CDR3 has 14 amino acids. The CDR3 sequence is CASSRGETNYGYTF. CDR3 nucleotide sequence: TGTGCCAGCAGCCGTGGTGAGACTAACTATGGCTACACCTTC.